Following are 10 T cell receptor beta chains from one sample sequenced in a study of blood T cells in healthy people across ages. The second PCR ran roughly 7 to 12 cycles with a sample-barcoded 5' primer and J-beta primers. A single record per CDR3 protein comes from TCRdb applying MiXCR to the 5' RACE reads. The profile shows 600,000 or so distinct CDR3 sequences, roughly 21% of them singletons. Material: blood. Receptors were obtained from a man between 65 and 85 years old in good health.

The chain uses TRBV7-9 and TRBJ1-1, with TRBD1 as a possible D gene (5 bases). In germline, CDR1 is SEHNR, CDR2 FQNEAQ (reference sequence). The V end was cut by 5 bases, the J end by 4 bases, with 11 bases between. The CDR3 is 13 amino acids. The CDR3 DNA reads as TGTGCCAGCAGCCTGGGGGGGATCACTGAAGCTTTCTTT. This translates into CASSLGGITEAFF. The full variable domain, completed using reference TRBV7-9 and TRBJ1-1, is DTGVSQNPRHKITKRGQNVTFRCDPISEHNRLYWYRQTLGQGPEFLTYFQNEAQLEKSRLLSDRFSAERPKGSFSTLEIQRTEQGDSAMYLCASSLGGITEAFFGQGTRLTVV.

The chain links TRBV6-6 to TRBJ2-5; D is undetermined. Matching the DNA end better, TRBJ2-1 makes the J call doubtful. CDR3 length: 13 residues. Germline V gene sequence: CDR1 MNHNY, CDR2 SVGAGI (reference sequence). The DNA for the CDR3 is TGTGCCAGCAGTTACTGGGTTTACAATGAGCAGTTCTTC. Translated: CASSYWVYNEQFF.

This clonotype was counted at least ten times. This chain connects TRBV29-1 to TRBJ2-4; D not resolved. The CDR3 has 13 amino acids. The V gene's germline CDR1 is SQVTM and CDR2 ANQGSEA. The V gene lost 2 bases and the J gene lost 0 bases, with 5 bases spanning the gap. The DNA for the CDR3 is TGCAGCGTTGAAATCCTAGCCAAAAACATTCAGTACTTC. Protein sequence: CSVEILAKNIQYF.

This clonotype was observed a few times. V is TRBV7-2 and J is TRBJ2-7; no clear D. Per the germline V gene, CDR1 is SGHTA and CDR2 is FQGNSA. V lost 8 bases, J lost 3 bases, and 20 bases lay in between. This CDR3 contains 15 residues. Here the CDR3 reads CASLYRAAGSYEQYF. CDR3 nucleotide sequence: TGTGCCAGCCTTTATCGGGCGGCTGGCAGCTACGAGCAGTACTTC.

This chain links TRBV24-1 with TRBJ2-3; D is possibly TRBD1 (5 bases). V gave up 3 bases and J gave up 1 base, with 13 bases separating them. CDR1 and CDR2 from the germline V gene are KGHDR and SFDVKD. The length of the CDR3 is 16 residues. The CDR3 region is CATSDPDTTGTDTQYF. The DNA of the CDR3 is TGTGCCACCAGTGATCCAGACACGACAGGCACAGATACGCAGTATTTT.

The V gene is TRBV12-3 or TRBV12-4, the J gene TRBJ2-5; perhaps TRBD1 as D (6 bases). Trimming removed 5 bases from V and 4 bases from J, with 14 bases in between. The CDR3 runs 14 residues. The CDR3 region has the DNA TGTGCCAGCAGTCCTAGAAGGGGGACAGAGACCCAGTACTTC. Translation gives CASSPRRGTETQYF.

This clonotype was observed at least ten times. The chain couples TRBV4-1 to TRBJ1-1, with TRBD1 matching 7 bases. Trimming at V came to 5 bases and at J to 4 bases, leaving 10 bases not matched to a gene. This CDR3 comprises 15 residues. Looked up from germline, CDR1 is MGHRA and CDR2 is YSYEKL. In DNA, the CDR3 is TGCGCCAGCAGCGCCAGGGGGGTATGGAGCACTGAAGCTTTCTTT. Residues: CASSARGVWSTEAFF.

Concerning this clonotype itself: The junction shows a germline mismatch at one end, possibly a read error. The chain uses TRBV7-7 and TRBJ2-5; no firm D call. The CDR3 consists of 15 residues. Germline V gene lookup returns CDR1 SSHAT and CDR2 FNYEAQ (reference sequence). The CDR3 nucleotides are TGTGCTAGCAGCTTATTTAGAGACGAAAAAGAGACCCAGTACTTC. Translating gives CASSLFRDEKETQYF.

This clonotype was observed many times. The CDR3 nucleotides are TGTGCCAGCAGCTTCAACAGCGGAGTCGAGACCCAGTACTTC. Its protein product is CASSFNSGVETQYF. The chain employs TRBV7-2 and TRBJ2-5; tentatively, D is TRBD2 (5 bases). Trimming left V 3 bases short and J 5 bases short, with 13 bases between. Germline CDR1 is SGHTA and CDR2 is FQGNSA. The CDR3 is 14 residues long.

This clonotype was found many times. A read error may produce the germline difference seen at one junction end. This chain connects TRBV28 to TRBJ2-7; no definite D call. This CDR3 has 11 amino acids. Germline values: CDR1 MDHEN, CDR2 SYDVKM. This chain's CDR3 is CASSKRSSLFF. The CDR3 region has the DNA TGTGCCAGCAGTAAACGGTCATCTCTGTTCTTC. The entire variable domain, with the rest obtained from reference TRBV28 and TRBJ2-7, is as follows: DVKVTQSSRYLVKRTGEKVFLECVQDMDHENMFWYRQDPGLGLRLIYFSYDVKMKEKGDIPEGYSVSREKKERFSLILESASTNQTSMYLCASSKRSSLFFGPGTRLTVT.